This entry is about one TCR beta chain. Its antigen is unknown. Base qualities are not provided; no much larger clone lies one nucleotide away. The time point label, as the study defines it: baseline before first vaccination. The vaccinee samples were drawn from two UK trials, COV001 and COV002, one of which was a single-blind randomized controlled phase 2/3 trial testing AZD1222 (ChAdOx1 nCoV-19) in healthy adults. Trial participant PBMC samples were collected at day 0 and day 28 after the second dose for TCRbeta chain sequencing. This sample is drawn from a study of T cell responses to AZD1222 COVID-19 vaccine (dated by TCRdb to about 2021). With regard to the full study: AZD1222 recipients given second doses at about 4 weeks or at about 12 weeks were pooled, since spike-specific TCR depth and breadth were not found to differ between the two schedules. Trial participants were enrolled by age into subgroups of 18-55, 56-69 and 70-plus years, and roughly 150, 30 and 60 TCR-sequenced participants, respectively, were included in these subgroups. TCR sequencing was performed for roughly 250 trial participants, of whom about 200 were given two doses of AZD1222 and approximately 26 were given two doses of MenACWY control vaccine. General findings and caveats noted by the study authors: Most participants were white British and females outnumbered males, and the authors suggested that clonal diversity may have been underestimated. The whole spike protein was spanned by vaccine-associated CD4 TCRs, and dominant responses were seen in regions 160-218 and 743-854. In the small 56-69-year group, the increase in depth fell short of significance, most likely because of low power. Because no samples from the day 14 peak response were available, repertoires could be characterized only after the peak T cell response. Reportedly, close to half of the unique spike-specific TCRs recognized epitopes lying outside the regions that are mutated in the B.1.351 and B.1.1.7 variants. Conclusions about previously exposed vaccinees were limited because only five to seven AZD1222 recipients were SARS-CoV-2 seropositive at baseline. After two AZD1222 doses, both the breadth and the depth of spike-specific TCRs were significantly higher than at day 0 and than in MenACWY recipients.

From a lookup of the germline V gene, CDR1 and CDR2 are MDHEN and SYDVKM. Including the terminal cysteine and phenylalanine, the CDR3 comprises 18 residues. The CDR3 DNA has 54 bases and is translated from base 1. V drops 1 base and J drops 8 bases, leaving 23 bases in between. The CDR3 regions of human TCRbeta chains were analyzed by immunosequencing. The authors processed their data as follows. TCRs in the repertoires were compared against a reference library of SARS-CoV-2-specific TCRs that had been generated with the MIRA antigen-specificity platform. Breadth was defined as the fraction of unique TCRs that were SARS-CoV-2-associated, and depth was defined as the fraction of total T cells that were SARS-CoV-2-associated. Using the MIRA data, each spike-specific TCR was assigned both to the spike region to which the TCR was reactive and to a CD4 or CD8 class. Log10-transformed breadth and depth values were compared by one-way ANOVA with Sidak's multiple comparisons tests. Here the immuneACCESS table is served through TCRdb, limited to in-frame sequences with V and J called. Missing clones are a known gap in these copies; in checked studies unresolved V genes cover under half, and the rest lacks a known reason. That table is the source of V, J and clone size, and D and trimming were worked out from the DNA. A total of roughly 100,000 clones appear in this sample, over 75% of them only once. The ten biggest clones cover roughly a sixth of the sample.

The source material was peripheral blood, sampled on day 0 of AZD1222 vaccination. The V gene is TRBV28 and the J gene is TRBJ1-4; no D gene call is confident. The TCR comes from an adult in good health. The CDR3 sequence is CASSLYIPALGRREKLFF. Read as DNA, the sequence is TGTGCCAGCAGTTTATACATCCCAGCCTTAGGCCGACGGGAAAAACTGTTTTTT.